This T cell receptor (beta chain) comes out of a study of CD4 T cells in relation to SARS-CoV-2 and coronaviruses (dated by TCRdb to the early 2020s). Regarding the research as a whole: In the ViraFEST assay, PBMCs were cultured with antigen for ten to eleven days, after which TCR beta CDR3s were sequenced to identify clonal expansions specific to the antigen. An HIV-1 Nef peptide pool or a culture without peptide was used as the negative reference condition. Shared crossreactive spike epitopes were mapped to their HLA restriction using patient-derived lymphoblastoid cell lines. Memory CD4+ T cell crossreactivity between SARS-CoV-2 and common cold coronavirus spike proteins was assessed at the TCR clonotype level in the study. The Adaptive Biotechnologies TCR-sequencing kit was used for samples from three pre-COVID donors and for the naive versus memory experiments, whereas the other data were Illumina-based. For other donors in the study, expansion assays were sequenced with a different, Illumina-based TCR-beta assay.

The research as a whole found: Significantly weaker SARS-CoV-2-driven expansion was shown by crossreactive clones than by monoreactive clones, consistent with antigenic imprinting. Pre-pandemic and post-infection samples were not both contributed by any donor, so tracing of the source of pre-existing responses was limited. Memory CD4+ clonotypes crossrecognizing SARS-CoV-2 and at least one common cold coronavirus spike were found in around three fifths of donors. Crossreactivity analysis centred on spike protein, so crossreactivity against other viral proteins was not assessed. Small numbers of patients and of tested TCRs were a limitation of the study.

Libraries were prepared through the immunoSEQ multiplex PCR assay. As for how the authors treated the data: During preprocessing, nonproductive sequences were discarded, as were any CDR3s that did not begin with C, did not end with F or W, or were shorter than 7 amino acids. The MANAFEST web app identified antigen-specific clonotypes based on expansion compared with the reference and other culture wells. A clone was considered positive if significant expansion relative to the reference culture was observed in 2 of 3 replicate wells at an FDR below 0.05. To be called positive, a clone also had to show significant expansion compared with every other tandem well and an odds ratio greater than 5. CDR3 homology was quantified as pairwise Levenshtein distance, calculated with the stringdist R package after three terminal residues were trimmed from each end. In its TCRdb copy, this immuneACCESS table keeps in-frame sequences only and misses some clones. Where compared with another copy, unresolved V genes explain less than half of these, and the others have no known cause. D and trimming were read from the DNA, whereas the V and J calls and clone size are those reported in that table. For this sample the table gives 25,000 or so clones, of which more than 65% were detected only once. In total, the top ten clones hold about 30% of the sample.

CD4+ T cells from unexposed donors were collected before the COVID-19 pandemic (2011-2018). Following 10 days of culture, the EasySep CD4+ T cell isolation kit was used to isolate CD4+ T cells. As cell numbers permitted, CD4+ T cells from unexposed donors were tested for reactivity to SARS-CoV-2 S and N and to four common cold coronavirus spike pools. PBMCs were cultured at a few million per well in IMDM supplemented with around 4.7% human AB serum and about 9.2 IU/ml IL-2. Half of the culture medium was replaced with fresh IL-2-containing medium on days 3 and 7. Each peptide culture condition was generally run in triplicate replicate wells. Leukapheresis product for the unexposed donors was purchased commercially. Ficoll-Paque PLUS gradient centrifugation was used to isolate PBMCs from either whole blood or leukapheresis product. PBMCs were either cryopreserved at -140°C or used fresh in the expansion assay. The QIAamp Micro DNA Kit was used to extract genomic DNA from the CD4+ T cells.

For this clone: Its binding antigen is unknown. Nothing much larger sits one base from this clone, and base qualities are not available.

The CDR3 holds 16 amino acids from the cysteine to the phenylalanine. Just CDR3 DNA is preserved here, 48 bases in frame from base 1. The germline V gene sets CDR1 to SGHAT and CDR2 to FQNNGV. Compared with germline, V lacks 5 bases and J lacks 2 bases; bases without a gene match: 10. The sample taken for sequencing was CD4+ T cells from PBMCs, cultured in vitro. The receptor chain draws on TRBV11-2 and TRBJ2-3, with 7 middle bases fitting TRBD2. The TCR comes from a human donor in good health. DNA sequence: TGTGCCAGCAGCCCCCGACTAGCTTTCAACACAGATACGCAGTATTTT. Its translation is CASSPRLAFNTDTQYF.